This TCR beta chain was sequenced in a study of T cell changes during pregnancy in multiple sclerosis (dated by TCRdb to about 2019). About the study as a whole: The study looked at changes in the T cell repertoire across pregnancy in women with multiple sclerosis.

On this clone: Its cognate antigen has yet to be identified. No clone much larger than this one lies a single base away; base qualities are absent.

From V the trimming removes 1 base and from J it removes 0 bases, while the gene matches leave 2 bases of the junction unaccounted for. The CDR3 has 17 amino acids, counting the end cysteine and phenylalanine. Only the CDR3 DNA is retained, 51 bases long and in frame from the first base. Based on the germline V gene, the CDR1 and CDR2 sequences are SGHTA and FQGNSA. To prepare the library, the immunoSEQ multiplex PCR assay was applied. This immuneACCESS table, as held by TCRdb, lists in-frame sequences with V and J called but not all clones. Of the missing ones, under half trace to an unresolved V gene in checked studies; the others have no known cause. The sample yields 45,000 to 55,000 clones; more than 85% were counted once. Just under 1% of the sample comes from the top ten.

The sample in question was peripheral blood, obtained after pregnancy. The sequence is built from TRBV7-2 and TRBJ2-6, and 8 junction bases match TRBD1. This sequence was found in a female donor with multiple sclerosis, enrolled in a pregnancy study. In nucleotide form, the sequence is TGTGCCAGCAGCTTAGGGGGACAGGTCTCTGGGGCCAACGTCCTGACTTTC. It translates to CASSLGGQVSGANVLTF.